This passage covers 5 T cell receptor beta chains from one sample sequenced in a study of shared clonotypes between healthy human individuals. This table comes from immunoSEQ multiplex PCR, and its TCRdb copy is limited to in-frame clones, with some not included. The sample holds 650,000 to 800,000 clones, 92% seen once. CD8 cells classed as naive were CD45RO-negative and positively selected for CCR7, excluding terminally differentiated effector memory CD45RA+ cells. The specimen sequenced was naive CD8+ T cells sorted from blood. The receptors were gathered from a man under 40 in good health.

The chain carries TRBV6-5 and TRBJ2-2; D not certain. Trimming took off 4 bases at V and 6 bases at J, with 9 bases between the two ends. Looked up from germline, CDR1 is MNHEY and CDR2 is SVGAGI. The CDR3 loop spans 13 amino acids. The CDR3 coding sequence is TGTGCCAGCAGTTTATTGGGCCCCGGGGAGCTGTTTTTT. Its translation is CASSLLGPGELFF.

The chain joins TRBV9 to TRBJ2-2; D gene ambiguous. The CDR3 runs 15 residues. V was shortened by 0 bases and J by 1 base, with 7 bases between the two germline ends. Germline CDR1 is SGDLS and CDR2 is YYNGEE. CDR3 protein: CASSVATRNTGELFF. The CDR3 DNA reads as TGTGCCAGCAGCGTAGCTACCCGGAACACCGGGGAGCTGTTTTTT. The full variable domain, with the rest looked up from reference TRBV9 and TRBJ2-2, is DSGVTQTPKHLITATGQRVTLRCSPRSGDLSVYWYQQSLDQGLQFLIQYYNGEERAKGNILERFSAQQFPDLHSELNLSSLELGDSALYFCASSVATRNTGELFFGEGSRLTVL.

The rearrangement uses TRBV7-9 and TRBJ2-7; the match to TRBD2 covers 9 bases. V shed 6 bases and J 7 bases; nucleotides not matched to a gene: 10. CDR1 SEHNR and CDR2 FQNEAQ come from the germline V gene (reference sequence). This CDR3 has 14 residues. CDR3 loop: CASSALAGGHEQYF. CDR3 DNA: TGTGCCAGCAGTGCCTTGGCGGGAGGGCATGAGCAGTACTTC.

The J gene is TRBJ2-1, the V gene TRBV6-5, with a tentative D call TRBD1 (6 bases). Germline CDR1 reads MNHEY; CDR2 reads SVGAGI. The CDR3 spans 15 residues. Trimming removed 4 bases from V and 0 bases from J, with 10 bases in between. CDR3 region: CASSLQGSSYNEQFF. CDR3 coding DNA: TGTGCCAGCAGTTTACAGGGTAGCTCCTACAATGAGCAGTTCTTC.

J is TRBJ2-7 and V is TRBV27; 7 positions match TRBD2. The CDR3 contains 15 residues. Germline V gives CDR1 MNHEY, CDR2 SMNVEV (reference sequence). Losses at the gene ends were 5 bases for V and 0 bases for J; bases not matched to a gene: 7. The CDR3 sequence is CASSPSGESSYEQYF. In DNA form, the CDR3 reads TGTGCCAGCAGTCCCAGCGGGGAGAGCTCCTACGAGCAGTACTTC.